This passage covers 24 T cell receptor beta chains from one sample sequenced in a study of T cells in localized non-small cell lung cancer. Sequenced by immunoSEQ multiplex PCR; TCRdb stores in-frame clones only, minus some. This table has 75,000 to 95,000 clones, roughly 87% appearing once. The sequenced sample was peripheral blood, obtained before any cancer treatment. The receptors stem from a man aged 40-75 years with stage I squamous cell lung carcinoma.

The genes are TRBV11-2 and TRBJ1-4; the D is unclear. The germline V gene has CDR1 SGHAT and CDR2 FQNNGV. V shed 5 bases and J shed 8 bases, with 6 bases lying between them. The CDR3 has 11 amino acids. This chain's CDR3 is CASSVEEKLFF. The CDR3 region has the DNA TGTGCCAGCAGCGTCGAGGAAAAACTGTTTTTT.

V usage is TRBV29-1 and J usage is TRBJ1-5; D not certain. The V end lost 4 bases, the J end lost 2 bases, and 15 bases lay between the germline ends. This CDR3 is built from 15 residues. Germline CDR1 reads SQVTM; CDR2 reads ANQGSEA. This CDR3 reads CSVADGFLGNQPQHF. DNA of the CDR3: TGCAGCGTTGCGGACGGCTTCCTCGGCAATCAGCCCCAGCATTTT. The whole variable domain, filled in from reference TRBV29-1 and TRBJ1-5, reads SAVISQKPSRDICQRGTSLTIQCQVDSQVTMMFWYRQQPGQSLTLIATANQGSEATYESGFVIDKFPISRPNLTFSTLTVSNMSPEDSSIYLCSVADGFLGNQPQHFGDGTRLSIL.

In its sample, this clone was seen once. The chain carries TRBV5-1 and TRBJ2-3; no definite D call. Germline CDR1 and CDR2: SGHRS and YFSETQ. Trimming removed 3 bases at V and 1 base at J, with 9 bases between. CDR3 length: 14 amino acids. CDR3 loop: CASSSNIGTDTQYF. The DNA of the CDR3 is TGCGCCAGCAGCTCTAACATAGGCACAGATACGCAGTATTTT.

The rearrangement uses TRBV7-9 and TRBJ1-6; TRBD1 agrees at 9 bases. In germline, CDR1 is SEHNR, CDR2 FQNEAQ (reference sequence). V dropped 5 bases and J dropped 10; count of bases not matched to a gene: 12. The CDR3 extends over 16 amino acids. CDR3 sequence (DNA): TGTGCCAGCAGCCGCTACCGGGACAGGGAACGATCACCCCTCCACTTT. Translating it yields CASSRYRDRERSPLHF.

The chain is built from TRBV6-5 and TRBJ2-7; 10 bases agree with TRBD1. V lost 2 bases to trimming and J lost 5 bases; unmatched junction nucleotides: 6. CDR1 MNHEY and CDR2 SVGAGI come from the germline V gene. The CDR3 covers 15 residues. CDR3 in DNA: TGTGCCAGCAGTTACGGGGGGACAGGGGTCCACGAGCAGTACTTC. This sequence encodes CASSYGGTGVHEQYF.

J is TRBJ1-3 and V is TRBV6-1; D not resolved. From germline, CDR1 is MNHNS and CDR2 SASEGT. The CDR3 covers 15 residues. Trimming pared 2 bases from V and 1 base from J, leaving 9 bases between. This CDR3 reads CASSETGRSGNTIYF. CDR3 nucleotide sequence: TGTGCCAGCAGTGAAACGGGGAGATCTGGAAACACCATATATTTT.

This chain connects TRBV18 to TRBJ2-2; no clear D. CDR3 length equals 13 residues. In germline, CDR1 is KGHSH, CDR2 LQKENI. The V end lost 1 base, the J end lost 7 bases, and 7 bases lay between the germline ends. The CDR3 is CASSPQVDGELFF. As DNA, the CDR3 is TGTGCCAGCTCACCACAGGTGGACGGGGAGCTGTTTTTT.

This chain connects TRBV7-8 to TRBJ1-5; the D gene is possibly TRBD1 (5 bases). This CDR3 is built from 17 residues. Germline CDR1 reads SGHVS; CDR2 reads FQNEAQ. V lost 1 base and J lost 2, with 15 bases in between. CDR3 region: CASSLVGWPGGNQPQHF. The DNA for the CDR3 is TGTGCCAGCAGCTTAGTAGGTTGGCCGGGGGGCAATCAGCCCCAGCATTTT.

The gene calls are TRBV18 and TRBJ1-3; D not resolved. In germline, CDR1 is KGHSH, CDR2 LQKENI. V lost 0 bases and J lost 1, with 7 bases in between. The CDR3 is made up of 15 amino acids. CDR3 sequence: CASSPPARSGNTIYF. The CDR3 DNA sequence: TGTGCCAGCTCACCACCGGCGAGGTCTGGAAACACCATATATTTT.

CDR3 protein: CASSLLAGDDNEQFF. CDR3 DNA sequence: TGTGCCAGCAGTCTACTAGCGGGGGACGACAATGAGCAGTTCTTC. The rearrangement joins TRBV6-6 to TRBJ2-1, with 11 bases identical to TRBD2. The V and J ends lost 5 bases and 5 bases, in that order; junction bases with no gene match: 5. This CDR3 contains 15 residues. CDR1 and CDR2 from the germline V gene are MNHNY and SVGAGI (reference sequence).

The chain recombines TRBV5-1 with TRBJ1-2; a weak D match, TRBD1 (6 bases). The length of the CDR3 is 13 residues. V was trimmed by 4 bases and J by 2 bases, leaving 9 bases between them. CDR1 and CDR2 from the germline V gene are SGHRS and YFSETQ. CDR3: CASSTGPNYGYTF. The CDR3 DNA is TGCGCCAGCAGCACAGGGCCAAACTATGGCTACACCTTC.

V gene TRBV7-9 combines with J gene TRBJ2-1, with 7 bases aligning to TRBD1. CDR1 is SEHNR and CDR2 is FQNEAQ in the germline V gene (reference sequence). The V segment lost 5 bases and the J segment 4 bases; nucleotides outside the gene matches: 5. CDR3 length: 14 residues. This CDR3 is CASSRDRQYNEQFF. For the CDR3, the DNA is TGTGCCAGCAGCCGGGACAGACAGTACAATGAGCAGTTCTTC.

This clone was counted once. The genes are TRBV18 and TRBJ1-1; perhaps TRBD1 as D (6 bases). The CDR3 runs 15 residues. Germline CDR1 reads KGHSH; CDR2 reads LQKENI. V was shortened by 5 bases and J by 1 base, with 14 bases between the two germline ends. CDR3 sequence reads: CASSRSGTTNTEAFF. CDR3 in DNA: TGTGCCAGCTCAAGATCCGGGACAACGAACACTGAAGCTTTCTTT. Drawing the rest from reference TRBV18 and TRBJ1-1, the complete variable domain is NAGVMQNPRHLVRRRGQEARLRCSPMKGHSHVYWYRQLPEEGLKFMVYLQKENIIDESGMPKERFSAEFPKEGPSILRIQQVVRGDSAAYFCASSRSGTTNTEAFFGQGTRLTVV.

This chain joins TRBV28 and TRBJ1-5; 9 nucleotides align to TRBD1. With 1 base clipped from V and 4 bases from J, the junction kept 8 bases outside the gene matches. The CDR3 length is 17 residues. Germline-derived CDR1 and CDR2 are MDHEN and SYDVKM. The CDR3 region is CASSLSGTGRINQPQHF. In DNA, the CDR3 is TGTGCCAGCAGTTTATCGGGGACAGGGAGGATTAATCAGCCCCAGCATTTT. Supplemented by reference TRBV28 and TRBJ1-5, the full variable domain reads DVKVTQSSRYLVKRTGEKVFLECVQDMDHENMFWYRQDPGLGLRLIYFSYDVKMKEKGDIPEGYSVSREKKERFSLILESASTNQTSMYLCASSLSGTGRINQPQHFGDGTRLSIL.

The rearrangement uses TRBV4-3 and TRBJ2-3, with 7 bases fitting TRBD2. Per the germline V gene, CDR1 is LGHNA and CDR2 is YSLEER. The ends lost 1 base at V and 5 bases at J; junction bases unmatched: 3. CDR3 length: 14 residues. As DNA, the CDR3 is TGCGCCAGCAGCCAAGGGAGCGGGGTAGATACGCAGTATTTT. This gives the protein CASSQGSGVDTQYF.

V gene TRBV7-9 combines with J gene TRBJ1-5; D is undetermined. Germline V gene data show CDR1 as SEHNR and CDR2 as FQNEAQ (reference sequence). The length of the CDR3 is 15 residues. The V gene lost 5 bases and the J gene lost 2 bases, with 13 bases spanning the gap. The CDR3 loop is CASSPGEGRNQPQHF. The CDR3 nucleotides are TGTGCCAGCAGCCCCGGGGAGGGTCGCAATCAGCCCCAGCATTTT.

The chain is built from TRBV4-1 and TRBJ1-5, with 7 bases fitting TRBD1. V lost 1 base, J lost 7 bases, and 7 bases stayed unmatched. CDR1 is MGHRA and CDR2 is YSYEKL in the germline V gene. This CDR3 contains 15 residues. CDR3 DNA sequence: TGCGCCAGCAGCCAAGGAGACAGGGTCAACCAGCCCCAGCATTTT. It encodes CASSQGDRVNQPQHF.

The chain uses TRBV7-3 and TRBJ1-1, with D perhaps matching TRBD1 (5 bases). V was cut by 5 bases and J by 4 bases, with 14 bases left in between. Germline V gene lookup returns CDR1 SGHTA and CDR2 FQGTGA. The CDR3 contains 14 residues. The CDR3 DNA sequence: TGTGCCAGCAGCCACCCGGGGCAGGCCACTGAAGCTTTCTTT. It is translated as CASSHPGQATEAFF.

V is TRBV7-9 and J is TRBJ1-5; 8 nucleotides agree with TRBD1. The CDR3 totals 15 residues. The ends lost 1 base at V and 4 bases at J; junction bases unmatched: 3. CDR1 and CDR2 (germline): SEHNR, FQNEAQ (reference sequence). The CDR3 nucleotides read TGTGCCAGCAGCTTAGGGACAGGGCTTAATCAGCCCCAGCATTTT. Its protein product is CASSLGTGLNQPQHF.

The chain combines TRBV2 with TRBJ2-3; no definite D call. Trimming removed 8 bases at V and 2 bases at J, with 5 bases between. This CDR3 is built from 11 residues. Germline assignment: CDR1 SNHLY and CDR2 FYNNEI. The CDR3 coding sequence is TGTGCCAGCGGCAACACAGATACGCAGTATTTT. This codes for CASGNTDTQYF.

The rearrangement uses TRBV12-5 and TRBJ2-2; D remains ambiguous. From germline, CDR1 is LGHNT and CDR2 FRNRAP. The CDR3 is made up of 14 amino acids. The ends were cut back, 2 bases at V and 0 bases at J, with 4 bases in the middle. The CDR3 here is CASGLTANTGELFF. The DNA of the CDR3 is TGTGCTAGTGGTTTGACCGCGAACACCGGGGAGCTGTTTTTT.

The rearrangement links TRBV7-2 to TRBJ1-1, with TRBD1 identical over 8 bases. Germline trimming cut 0 bases from V and 7 bases from J; bases unmatched to any gene: 13. The CDR3 has 17 residues. Looked up from germline, CDR1 is SGHTA and CDR2 is FQGNSA. CDR3 DNA sequence: TGTGCCAGCAGCTTAGCTTGGACAGGGAGTTCATATATTGAAGCTTTCTTT. It translates to CASSLAWTGSSYIEAFF. Together with reference TRBV7-2 and TRBJ1-1, the CDR3 gives the full variable domain: GAGVSQSPSNKVTEKGKDVELRCDPISGHTALYWYRQSLGQGLEFLIYFQGNSAPDKSGLPSDRFSAERTGGSVSTLTIQRTQQEDSAVYLCASSLAWTGSSYIEAFFGQGTRLTVV.

This chain links TRBV7-3 with TRBJ2-6; D is unresolved. Germline V CDR1 and CDR2: SGHTA, FQGTGA. Between the trimmed V and J ends, which lost 1 base and 0 bases, there was a span of 1 base. The CDR3 has 14 amino acids. The CDR3 loop reads CASSLSSGANVLTF. The CDR3 DNA reads as TGTGCCAGCAGCTTAAGCTCTGGGGCCAACGTCCTGACTTTC.

V is TRBV5-1 and J is TRBJ1-6, with D possibly matching TRBD1 (6 bases). The CDR3 has 14 residues. V was clipped by 3 bases and J by 10 bases, with 14 bases between them. CDR1 and CDR2 (germline): SGHRS, YFSETQ. CDR3 protein: CASSWEQGRSPLHF. Written as DNA, the CDR3 is TGCGCCAGCAGCTGGGAACAGGGCCGATCACCCCTCCACTTT. The whole variable domain, remainder taken from reference TRBV5-1 and TRBJ1-6, is KAGVTQTPRYLIKTRGQQVTLSCSPISGHRSVSWYQQTPGQGLQFLFEYFSETQRNKGNFPGRFSGRQFSNSRSEMNVSTLELGDSALYLCASSWEQGRSPLHFGNGTRLTVT.